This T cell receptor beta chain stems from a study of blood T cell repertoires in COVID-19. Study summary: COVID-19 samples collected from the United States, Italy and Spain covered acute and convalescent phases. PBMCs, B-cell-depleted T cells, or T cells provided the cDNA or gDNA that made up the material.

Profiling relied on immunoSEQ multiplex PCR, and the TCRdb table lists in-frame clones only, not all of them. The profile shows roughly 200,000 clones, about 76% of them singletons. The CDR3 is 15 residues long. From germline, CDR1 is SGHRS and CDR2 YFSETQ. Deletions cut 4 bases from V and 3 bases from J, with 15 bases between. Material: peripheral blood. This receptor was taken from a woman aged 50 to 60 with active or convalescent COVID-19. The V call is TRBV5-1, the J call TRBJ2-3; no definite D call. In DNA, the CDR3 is TGCGCCAGCAGCGTGAACAGTAGAGAAACAGATACGCAGTATTTT. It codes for CASSVNSRETDTQYF.